One sample yielded the 17 T cell receptor beta chains listed below, sequenced in a study of shared clonotypes between healthy human individuals. Some clones are missing from TCRdb's copy, which holds only in-frame ones; the method was immunoSEQ multiplex PCR. The sample lists some 1,400,000 clones; more than 95% were seen once. Material: naive CD4+ T cells sorted from blood. Subset denoted: CD45RA+ positively selected. The source is a man aged 25 to 40 in good health.

The chain uses TRBV2 and TRBJ2-3, with 14 bases that match TRBD2. CDR1 and CDR2 from the germline V gene are SNHLY and FYNNEI. The CDR3 covers 17 residues. With V trimmed by 6 bases and J by 2 bases, 7 bases remained unmatched. The CDR3 reads CASRGGLAGVNTDTQYF. The CDR3 DNA sequence: TGTGCCAGCAGGGGGGGACTAGCGGGAGTTAACACAGATACGCAGTATTTT.

The J gene is TRBJ2-2, the V gene TRBV11-2; D not resolved. The CDR3 runs to 12 residues. V lost 11 bases and J 5 bases, leaving 12 bases between the germline ends. The germline V gene encodes CDR1 SGHAT and CDR2 FQNNGV. CDR3 nucleotides: TGTGCCTCCCGTCCAGAGACCGGGGAGCTGTTTTTT. Translated: CASRPETGELFF.

About this clone: Other DNA sequences in this sample translate to the same CDR3. The chain carries TRBV5-1 and TRBJ1-1; TRBD1 matches at 7 bases. This CDR3 region has 12 residues. Germline CDR1 SGHRS, CDR2 YFSETQ. Trimming removed 4 bases from V and 7 bases from J; junction bases left unmatched: 4. CDR3 sequence reads: CASSPGTVEAFF. CDR3 bases: TGCGCCAGCAGCCCAGGGACAGTTGAAGCTTTCTTT.

The chain links TRBV6-1 to TRBJ1-2; TRBD1 aligns across 8 bases. The V and J ends lost 7 bases and 4 bases, in that order; junction bases with no gene match: 8. The germline gives CDR1 MNHNS, CDR2 SASEGT. The CDR3 runs 14 residues. The CDR3 region is CASNDGQGTYGYTF. CDR3 bases: TGTGCCAGCAACGATGGACAGGGAACCTATGGCTACACCTTC.

This chain connects TRBV5-1 to TRBJ2-3; unclear D gene. V lost 6 bases and J lost 1, with 12 bases in between. The CDR3 has 14 residues. The V gene's germline CDR1 is SGHRS and CDR2 YFSETQ. The CDR3 sequence: CASTPSMGTDTQYF. The CDR3 nucleotides are TGCGCCAGCACCCCAAGTATGGGCACAGATACGCAGTATTTT.

This clone appeared once. V gene TRBV10-3 combines with J gene TRBJ1-1; D is unclear. V lost 10 bases and J lost 5, with 23 bases in between. The CDR3 loop spans 15 amino acids. CDR1 is ENHRY and CDR2 is SYGVKD in the germline V gene. The DNA for the CDR3 is TGTGCCACCGGTCCCGGAGCCGATGGTAAGACTGAAGCTTTCTTT. Amino acid sequence: CATGPGADGKTEAFF.

CDR3 loop: CASSGPGLAVSEQYF. The CDR3 DNA is TGTGCCAGCAGTGGGCCGGGACTAGCGGTTTCCGAGCAGTACTTC. The chain recombines TRBV2 with TRBJ2-7; 11 bases fit TRBD2. J was trimmed by 6 bases and V by 4 bases; bases with no gene match: 8. The CDR3 contains 15 residues. Germline assignment: CDR1 SNHLY and CDR2 FYNNEI.

The chain joins TRBV7-8 to TRBJ2-3, with 7 bases matching TRBD2. Trimming took 5 bases from V and 6 from J; bases not matched to a gene: 14. From germline, CDR1 is SGHVS and CDR2 FQNEAQ. The CDR3 is 16 residues long. The CDR3: CASSPDQRGFGDTQYF. The CDR3 DNA reads as TGTGCCAGCAGCCCGGATCAGCGGGGCTTTGGGGATACGCAGTATTTT.

Worth noting for this clone: Other nucleotide sequences from this sample produce the same CDR3. The V call is TRBV20-1, the J call TRBJ2-2; D gene unclear. CDR3 length: 11 residues. Germline CDR1 reads DFQATT; CDR2 reads SNEGSKA (reference sequence). Trimming stripped 6 bases from V and 4 bases from J, with 6 bases between. CDR3: CSASSTGELFF. CDR3 in DNA: TGCAGTGCCAGCTCCACCGGGGAGCTGTTTTTT.

CDR3 in amino acids: CASSHPSTDTQYF. CDR3 coding DNA: TGCGCCAGCAGCCACCCCAGCACAGATACGCAGTATTTT. V gene TRBV10-1 combines with J gene TRBJ2-3; D ambiguous. The V end lost 6 bases, the J end lost 0 bases, and 7 bases lay between the germline ends. This CDR3 comprises 13 residues. CDR1 is WNHNN, CDR2 SYGVQD, per germline (reference sequence).

In regard to this clone: Lacking the conserved final phenylalanine or tryptophan, this CDR3 likely reflects a read error. The DNA is omitted, as the CDR3 cannot be located on it reliably, and the CDR3 follows TCRdb's listing. This chain links TRBV10-3 with TRBJ1-1. Termini included, the CDR3 measures 14 amino acids. The germline CDR1 and CDR2 sequences are ENHRY and SYGVKD. CDR3 region: CAISESTRAAENRL.

In its sample, this clone was seen once. The sample holds other DNA sequences that translate to the same CDR3. V usage is TRBV18 and J usage is TRBJ2-3, with TRBD2 matching 11 bases. Germline V gene data show CDR1 as KGHSH and CDR2 as LQKENI. Germline trimming cut 2 bases from V and 3 bases from J; bases unmatched to any gene: 7. The CDR3 contains 17 residues. In nucleotides, the CDR3 is TGTGCCAGCTCACCATTAGCGGGAGGGCCATCAACAGATACGCAGTATTTT. Translating gives CASSPLAGGPSTDTQYF.

The chain recombines TRBV6-5 with TRBJ2-1; a weak D match, TRBD2 (6 bases). The CDR3 extends over 14 amino acids. Per the germline V gene, CDR1 is MNHEY and CDR2 is SVGAGI. Trimming pared 7 bases from V and 8 bases from J, leaving 18 bases between. Here the CDR3 reads CASNRVGTLHEQFF. Written as DNA, the CDR3 is TGTGCCAGCAATCGAGTCGGGACTCTTCATGAGCAGTTCTTC.

To note about this clone: The limits of the CDR3 on the DNA are not certain, so only TCRdb's listed CDR3 is given. The chain joins TRBV30 to TRBJ2-3; TRBD1, as called in the table, went unchecked against the DNA. The CDR3 length equals 11 residues, ends included. Germline lookup yields CDR1 GTSNPN and CDR2 SVGIG (reference sequence). The CDR3 here is CAWSIQIRSIF.

The chain couples TRBV11-2 to TRBJ2-7; 9 nucleotides agree with TRBD2. The trim removed 4 bases at V and 7 bases at J, leaving 11 bases unmatched. CDR3 length: 15 amino acids. Germline loops: CDR1 SGHAT, CDR2 FQNNGV. CDR3 bases: TGTGCCAGCAGCTCCGACCTAGCGGGGTTGGGAGAGCAGTACTTC. Its translation is CASSSDLAGLGEQYF.

The chain uses TRBV12-5 and TRBJ2-3; TRBD1 might be the D (5 bases). The CDR3 length is 18 residues. Between the trimmed V and J ends, which lost 4 bases and 7 bases, there was a span of 27 bases. In germline, CDR1 is LGHNT, CDR2 FRNRAP. This chain's CDR3 is CASGSHRSGSPGLHTQYF. The DNA of the CDR3 is TGTGCTAGTGGTTCCCATAGATCAGGGTCCCCAGGCTTACATACGCAGTATTTT. Variable domain in full (rest from reference TRBV12-5 and TRBJ2-3): DARVTQTPRHKVTEMGQEVTMRCQPILGHNTVFWYRQTMMQGLELLAYFRNRAPLDDSGMPKDRFSAEMPDATLATLKIQPSEPRDSAVYFCASGSHRSGSPGLHTQYFGPGTRLTVL.

The chain links TRBV5-8 to TRBJ2-2; D remains unclear. The V end was cut by 4 bases, the J end by 2 bases, with 6 bases between. Germline CDR1 SGHTS, CDR2 YDEGEE. This CDR3 spans 13 amino acids. This chain's CDR3 is CASSRGNTGELFF. The CDR3 coding sequence is TGTGCCAGCAGCCGCGGTAACACCGGGGAGCTGTTTTTT.